The rows below give T cell receptor beta chains drawn from one sample of a study of T cell repertoires in cytomegalovirus infection. TCRdb processed the reads anew with MiXCR; each CDR3 protein has one entry. Among 150,000 to 200,000 distinct CDR3 sequences, roughly a sixth were seen once, and the ten largest hold over 15%. Sequenced sample: CD8+ T cells from PBMCs. The receptor set was obtained from a human donor in good health (CMV status not recorded). Some clones in this sample may be carry-over from other donors' samples. The CDR3 runs from the conserved cysteine through the conserved F or W. D genes are given only for firm matches. The listing skips clone size in some rows; elsewhere it reads once, few, many or a size class.

J: TRBJ2-7
size: NA
V: TRBV7-9
D: NA
CDR3: CASSSLRGKGSYEQYF
DNA: TGTGCCAGCAGCTCCCTCCGGGGGAAGGGTTCCTACGAGCAGTACTTC

J: TRBJ1-6
size: NA
V: TRBV20-1
D: NA
CDR3: CSARDSGGFNSPLHF
DNA: TGCAGTGCTAGAGATTCGGGTGGGTTCAATTCACCCCTCCACTTT

J: TRBJ2-1
size: NA
V: TRBV5-5
D: NA
CDR3: CASSLGFPSYNEQFF
DNA: TGTGCCAGCAGCTTGGGGTTTCCCTCCTACAATGAGCAGTTCTTC

J: TRBJ1-6
size: few
V: TRBV6-2/TRBV6-3
D: NA
CDR3: CASSDGILNSPLHF
DNA: TGTGCCAGCAGTGACGGAATCTTAAATTCACCCCTCCACTTT

J: TRBJ1-5
size: few
V: TRBV7-3
D: NA
CDR3: CASSPGHLNQPQHF
DNA: TGTGCCAGCAGCCCGGGACACCTCAATCAGCCCCAGCATTTT

J: TRBJ1-3
size: few
V: TRBV28
D: NA
CDR3: CASSRNFGNTIYF
DNA: TGTGCCAGCAGTCGAAATTTTGGAAACACCATATATTTT

J: TRBJ2-6
size: many
V: TRBV20-1
D: TRBD2
CDR3: CSARDGTSVAGANVLTF
DNA: TGCAGTGCTAGAGATGGGACTAGCGTAGCCGGGGCCAACGTCCTGACTTTC

J: TRBJ2-3
size: NA
V: TRBV29-1
D: TRBD2
CDR3: CSVAGGPGLAQYF
DNA: TGCAGCGTAGCGGGAGGGCCGGGGTTGGCGCAGTATTTT

J: TRBJ2-1
size: NA
V: TRBV10-3
D: NA
CDR3: CAISEGFEQFF
DNA: TGTGCCATCAGTGAGGGATTTGAGCAGTTCTTC

J: TRBJ2-7
size: few
V: TRBV20-1
D: TRBD2
CDR3: CSARDLKRGAYEQYF
DNA: TGCAGTGCTAGAGATCTGAAGCGGGGGGCCTACGAGCAGTACTTC

J: TRBJ2-5
size: NA
V: TRBV28
D: NA
CDR3: CASRSWTSSQETQYF
DNA: TGTGCCAGCAGGTCTTGGACAAGCTCACAAGAGACCCAGTACTTC

J: TRBJ1-2
size: few
V: TRBV7-6
D: NA
CDR3: CASSSLQGGYTF
DNA: TGTGCCAGCAGCTCGCTTCAGGGGGGCTACACCTTC

J: TRBJ2-3
size: many
V: TRBV7-2
D: NA
CDR3: CASSLAGGEEGTDTQYF
DNA: TGTGCCAGCAGCTTAGCTGGTGGGGAGGAGGGCACAGATACGCAGTATTTT

J: TRBJ2-1
size: NA
V: TRBV12-3/TRBV12-4
D: TRBD2
CDR3: CASTEMTSGRPFF
DNA: TGTGCCAGCACCGAGATGACTAGCGGGAGGCCATTCTTC

J: TRBJ1-2
size: NA
V: TRBV7-9
D: TRBD1
CDR3: CASSGTGDYGYTF
DNA: TGTGCCAGCAGCGGCACAGGGGACTATGGCTACACCTTC

J: TRBJ2-1
size: NA
V: TRBV6-6
D: NA
CDR3: CASGIYEQFF
DNA: TGTGCCAGCGGAATTTATGAGCAGTTCTTC

J: TRBJ1-6
size: NA
V: TRBV6-6
D: NA
CDR3: CASKDNFSSYNSPLHF
DNA: TGTGCCAGCAAAGACAACTTTAGCTCCTATAATTCACCCCTCCACTTT

J: TRBJ2-1
size: NA
V: TRBV7-9
D: NA
CDR3: CASSLVRADNEQFF
DNA: TGTGCCAGCAGCTTAGTACGGGCGGACAATGAGCAGTTCTTC

J: TRBJ1-2
size: few
V: TRBV7-2
D: NA
CDR3: CASSLDGRGYTF
DNA: TGTGCCAGCAGCTTAGACGGGCGTGGCTACACCTTC

J: TRBJ2-1
size: few
V: TRBV28
D: TRBD1
CDR3: CAATGTGMNEQFF
DNA: TGTGCCGCGACCGGGACAGGGATGAATGAGCAGTTCTTC

J: TRBJ1-1
size: few
V: TRBV9
D: NA
CDR3: CASSVGAGDEAFF
DNA: TGTGCCAGCAGCGTAGGGGCAGGAGATGAAGCTTTCTTT

J: TRBJ1-1
size: NA
V: TRBV4-3
D: NA
CDR3: CASSQPGGWGTEAFF
DNA: TGCGCCAGCAGCCAACCTGGGGGCTGGGGCACTGAAGCTTTCTTT

J: TRBJ1-1
size: NA
V: TRBV10-3
D: NA
CDR3: CAISGDRQSAEAFF
DNA: TGTGCCATCAGTGGAGATCGACAGAGCGCTGAAGCTTTCTTT

J: TRBJ2-7
size: few
V: TRBV7-9
D: TRBD1
CDR3: CASSFGGQTYEQYF
DNA: TGTGCCAGCAGCTTTGGGGGACAGACCTACGAGCAGTACTTC

J: TRBJ1-1
size: many
V: TRBV7-9
D: NA
CDR3: CASRSGSGFGEAFF
DNA: TGTGCCAGCAGGAGCGGGTCGGGCTTTGGTGAAGCTTTCTTT

J: TRBJ2-7
size: few
V: TRBV6-1
D: NA
CDR3: CASSVRASSYEQYF
DNA: TGTGCCAGCAGTGTGCGGGCTTCCTCCTACGAGCAGTACTTC

J: TRBJ2-3
size: few
V: TRBV6-5
D: TRBD2
CDR3: CASSYSISGGATTDTQYF
DNA: TGTGCCAGCAGTTACTCAATCAGCGGGGGGGCAACCACAGATACGCAGTATTTT

J: TRBJ1-1
size: few
V: TRBV6-2/TRBV6-3
D: TRBD1
CDR3: CASSYSLQGGPEAFF
DNA: TGTGCCAGCAGTTACTCTCTGCAGGGGGGACCTGAAGCTTTCTTT

J: TRBJ2-1
size: many
V: TRBV6-2/TRBV6-3
D: TRBD2
CDR3: CASSYGRREGSYNEQFF
DNA: TGTGCCAGCAGTTACGGTCGGCGGGAGGGCTCCTACAATGAGCAGTTCTTC

J: TRBJ2-1
size: many
V: TRBV7-2
D: TRBD2
CDR3: CASSSPTSGSYNEQFF
DNA: TGTGCCAGCAGTTCTCCGACTAGCGGTTCTTACAATGAGCAGTTCTTC

J: TRBJ2-7
size: few
V: TRBV7-9
D: TRBD2
CDR3: CASSLTAGGVFHEQYF
DNA: TGTGCCAGCAGCTTGACGGCGGGGGGAGTTTTCCACGAGCAGTACTTC

J: TRBJ1-2
size: NA
V: TRBV29-1
D: TRBD1
CDR3: CSVPGQGPNYGYTF
DNA: TGCAGCGTACCCGGACAGGGGCCTAACTATGGCTACACCTTC

J: TRBJ2-7
size: NA
V: TRBV5-5
D: TRBD1
CDR3: CASSGPGQGIYEQYF
DNA: TGTGCCAGCAGCGGCCCCGGACAGGGGATCTACGAGCAGTACTTC

J: TRBJ2-2
size: NA
V: TRBV20-1
D: TRBD2
CDR3: CSARGWTSGSITGELFF
DNA: TGCAGTGCTAGAGGATGGACTAGCGGGAGTATCACCGGGGAGCTGTTTTTT

J: TRBJ1-1
size: NA
V: TRBV4-2
D: NA
CDR3: CASSRQEAFF
DNA: TGTGCCAGCAGCCGTCAAGAAGCTTTCTTT

J: TRBJ1-5
size: NA
V: TRBV7-8
D: TRBD1
CDR3: CASSLDGEGTAQNQPQHF
DNA: TGTGCCAGCAGCCTAGACGGAGAGGGGACAGCACAGAATCAGCCCCAGCATTTT

J: TRBJ2-1
size: NA
V: TRBV2
D: TRBD2
CDR3: CASSGTRYNEQFF
DNA: TGTGCCAGCAGTGGGACTAGATACAATGAGCAGTTCTTC